This TCR beta chain appears in the sequencing data of a study of HIV-infected children after antiretroviral therapy interruption. On the study more broadly: For the interruption arm, samples span week 0 through about 3 years after study end. In continuous treatment, analyzed samples were from weeks 0, 48 and 150. Whole-study results and caveats: Some non-naive CD45RA+ T cells might be present among sorted naive cells.

Treatment: PENTA 11 planned treatment interruption arm or continuous ART arm. From thawed PBMCs, naive CD4+ CD45RA+ CD45RO- T cells were sorted. This clonotype was found a few times. Its specificity is unknown. The germline V gene encodes CDR1 LGHNA and CDR2 YNFKEQ. Trimming removed 4 bases at V and 0 bases at J, with 25 bases between. The CDR3 totals 19 residues. Unique molecular identifiers were included in an RNA-based 3' RACE TCR library. TCRdb re-called the 3' RACE reads with MiXCR, one entry per CDR3 protein. The sample carries 40,000 or so distinct CDR3 sequences, under 8% recorded once. The chain recombines TRBV4-2 with TRBJ2-7; D possibly uses TRBD1 or TRBD2 (5 bases each). The sequenced sample was CD45RA+ CD4+ T cells from PBMCs, pooled from several time points, obtained from a donor given antiretroviral therapy, either interrupted or continuous. The subset denotes: naive CD4+ CD45RA+ CD45RO- T cells. This TCR was recovered from a pool of human donors with HIV. The CDR3 reads CASSPKPRGGYRGSYEQYF. The CDR3 nucleotides are TGTGCCAGCAGCCCAAAGCCGAGGGGCGGATACCGAGGCTCCTACGAGCAGTACTTC.